Shown below are 2 T cell receptor beta chains from a single sample sequenced in a study of T cells in localized non-small cell lung cancer. The method was immunoSEQ multiplex PCR; TCRdb's version includes in-frame clones alone and lacks a portion of them. The repertoire has about 39,000 clones, roughly three quarters of them found once; the top ten carry about 37%. Here the sequenced sample was PBMCs, taken before any cancer treatment. These TCRs come from a woman aged 35 to 70 with stage II squamous cell lung carcinoma.

This chain links TRBV27 with TRBJ1-4, with D unclear. Trimming shortened V by 6 bases and J by 5 bases, and 13 bases separated the two germline ends. The germline CDR1 and CDR2 sequences are MNHEY and SMNVEV (reference sequence). This CDR3 is 14 amino acids long. Written as DNA, the CDR3 is TGTGCCAGCAGCTTGGACGGCCCAAATGAAAAACTGTTTTTT. This codes for CASSLDGPNEKLFF.

The rearrangement uses TRBV5-1 and TRBJ2-2; the match to TRBD1 covers 8 bases. Trimming removed 2 bases from V and 4 bases from J; junction bases left unmatched: 1. The germline CDR1 and CDR2 sequences are SGHRS and YFSETQ. The CDR3 runs 14 residues. The CDR3 here is CASSFTGGTGELFF. In DNA form, the CDR3 reads TGCGCCAGCAGCTTCACAGGGGGCACCGGGGAGCTGTTTTTT.